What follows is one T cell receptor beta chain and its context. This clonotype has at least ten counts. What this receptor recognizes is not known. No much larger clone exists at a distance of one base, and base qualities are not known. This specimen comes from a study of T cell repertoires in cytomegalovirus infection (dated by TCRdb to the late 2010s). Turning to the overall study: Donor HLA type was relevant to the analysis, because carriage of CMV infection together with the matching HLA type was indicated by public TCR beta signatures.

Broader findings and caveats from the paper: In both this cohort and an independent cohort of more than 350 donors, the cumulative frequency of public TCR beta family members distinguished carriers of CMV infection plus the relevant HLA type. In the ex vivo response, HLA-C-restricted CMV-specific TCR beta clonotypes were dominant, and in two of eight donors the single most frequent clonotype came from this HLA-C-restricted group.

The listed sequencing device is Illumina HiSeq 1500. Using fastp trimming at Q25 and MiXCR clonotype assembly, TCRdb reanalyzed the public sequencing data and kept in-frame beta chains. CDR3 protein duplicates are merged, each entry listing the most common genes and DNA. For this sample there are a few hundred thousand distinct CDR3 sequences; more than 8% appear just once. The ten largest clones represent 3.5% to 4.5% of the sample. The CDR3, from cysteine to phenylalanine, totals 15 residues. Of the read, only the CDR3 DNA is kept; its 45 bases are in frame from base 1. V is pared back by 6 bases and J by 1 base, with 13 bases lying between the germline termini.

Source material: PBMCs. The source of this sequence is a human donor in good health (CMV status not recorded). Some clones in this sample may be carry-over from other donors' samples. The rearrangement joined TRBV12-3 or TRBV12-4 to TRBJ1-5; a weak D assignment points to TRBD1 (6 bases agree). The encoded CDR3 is CASRSGALSNQPQHF. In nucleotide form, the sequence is TGTGCCAGCAGGTCAGGGGCCCTAAGCAATCAGCCCCAGCATTTT.